The present TCR beta chain was sequenced within a study of T cell changes during pregnancy in multiple sclerosis. Profiled with immunoSEQ multiplex PCR; TCRdb holds only in-frame clones, not every one. The sample comprises 50,000 or so clones, 85% to 95% of which are singletons, and around 0.25% rests with the top ten. Trimming cost V 6 bases and J 5 bases, with 19 bases left between them. The CDR3 has 15 residues. The germline CDR1 and CDR2 sequences are MNHNY and SVGAGI (reference sequence). The origin of this receptor is a female donor with multiple sclerosis, enrolled in a pregnancy study. The sample in question was CD4+ T cells from peripheral blood mononuclear cells, obtained in the second trimester of pregnancy. The genes are TRBV6-6 and TRBJ1-1; no clear D. The CDR3: CASSSQAGAGTEAFF. The CDR3 nucleotides are TGTGCCAGCAGCTCCCAGGCGGGCGCGGGGACTGAAGCTTTCTTT.